These T cell receptor beta chains were read from a single sample in a study of shared clonotypes between healthy human individuals. Profiling relied on immunoSEQ multiplex PCR, and the TCRdb table lists in-frame clones only, not all of them. Of about 1 million clones in the sample, around 75% were seen once. Source material: memory CD4+ T cells sorted from blood. These receptors originate from a young man in good health. Both conserved end residues are part of each CDR3. Fields, in order: J gene, D gene, clone size, V gene, CDR3 protein, CDR3 DNA. D genes are given only for firm matches. Only some rows state a clone size, as once, few, many or a class for expanded clones.

>TRBJ2-5|TRBD1|many|TRBV27
CASSLTPGGMETQYF
TGTGCCAGCAGTTTAACCCCAGGGGGCATGGAGACCCAGTACTTC
>TRBJ2-1|NA|NA|TRBV21-1
CASSKAWGRLDDDEQFF
TGTGCCAGCAGCAAAGCCTGGGGCCGACTAGACGACGATGAGCAGTTCTTC
>TRBJ1-4|NA|NA|TRBV28
CASSISGITNEKLFF
TGTGCCAGCAGTATCTCAGGGATAACTAATGAAAAACTGTTTTTT
>TRBJ1-1|NA|NA|TRBV5-1
CASSSGRMNTEAFF
TGCGCCAGCAGCAGTGGGCGTATGAACACTGAAGCTTTCTTT
>TRBJ1-4|NA|NA|TRBV18
CASSPDQNEKLFF
TGTGCCAGCTCACCCGATCAGAATGAAAAACTGTTTTTT
>TRBJ2-1|TRBD1|once|TRBV11-1
CASSEGQGSYNEQFF
TGTGCCAGCAGCGAGGGACAGGGGAGCTACAATGAGCAGTTCTTC
>TRBJ2-5|TRBD2|NA|TRBV6-5
CASSPSGGPRETQYF
TGTGCCAGCAGCCCTAGCGGGGGGCCCCGGGAGACCCAGTACTTC
>TRBJ1-1|TRBD1|NA|TRBV6-5
CASSSPTGWTEAFF
TGTGCCAGCAGTTCTCCGACAGGGTGGACTGAAGCTTTCTTT
>TRBJ1-4|NA|NA|TRBV30
CAWSVGATNEKLFF
TGTGCCTGGAGTGTGGGGGCGACTAATGAAAAACTGTTTTTT
>TRBJ1-6|TRBD1|NA|TRBV2
CASRDRGLRNSPLHF
TGTGCCAGCCGGGACAGGGGTTTGCGTAATTCACCCCTCCACTTT
>TRBJ1-5|NA|NA|TRBV5-1
CASSLDFGNQPQHF
TGCGCCAGCAGCTTGGATTTCGGCAATCAGCCCCAGCATTTT
>TRBJ1-6|NA|NA|TRBV27
CASSFTGHNSPLHF
TGTGCCAGCAGTTTTACGGGGCATAATTCACCCCTCCACTTT
>TRBJ1-3|NA|NA|TRBV18
CASSPQGVEVNTIYF
TGTGCCAGCTCACCACAGGGGGTCGAGGTGAACACCATATATTTT
>TRBJ1-6|NA|NA|TRBV6-1
CASSVRDNRRSYNSPLHF
TGTGCCAGCAGTGTCCGGGACAACCGTAGGTCCTATAATTCACCCCTCCACTTT
>TRBJ2-7|NA|NA|TRBV19
CASSLEGQGYEQYF
TGTGCCAGTAGCTTAGAGGGGCAGGGCTACGAGCAGTACTTC
>TRBJ2-1|NA|NA|TRBV5-1
CASSQGDSSYNEQFF
TGCGCCAGCAGCCAGGGGGACTCCTCCTACAATGAGCAGTTCTTC
>TRBJ1-1|NA|NA|TRBV27
CASSAREGSEAFF
TGTGCCAGCAGTGCCAGGGAGGGGAGTGAAGCTTTCTTT
>TRBJ2-7|TRBD2|NA|TRBV12-5
CASATGGGRAGEQYF
TGTGCTAGTGCCACCGGTGGCGGGAGGGCCGGCGAGCAGTACTTC
>TRBJ2-7|NA|NA|TRBV28
CASSFPRDSYEQYF
TGTGCCAGCAGTTTCCCCAGGGACTCCTACGAGCAGTACTTC
>TRBJ2-5|NA|NA|TRBV30
CAWSAPPGTQYF
TGTGCCTGGAGTGCCCCCCCGGGGACCCAGTACTTC
>TRBJ2-7|NA|NA|TRBV6-1
CASSPMEAGLYEQYF
TGTGCCAGCAGCCCCATGGAGGCGGGCCTCTACGAGCAGTACTTC
>TRBJ2-7|NA|few|TRBV29-1
CSVEDLSGLEQYF
TGCAGCGTTGAAGATCTTTCAGGGCTCGAGCAGTACTTC
>TRBJ2-3|TRBD2|NA|TRBV11-2
CASSPAGVGTDTQYF
TGTGCCAGCAGCCCAGCGGGGGTTGGCACAGATACGCAGTATTTT
>TRBJ1-1|NA|NA|TRBV6-1
CASGYLNTEAFF
TGTGCCAGCGGCTATTTGAACACTGAAGCTTTCTTT
>TRBJ1-4|NA|many|TRBV18
CASSPAWDEKLFF
TGTGCCAGCTCACCCGCTTGGGACGAAAAACTGTTTTTT
>TRBJ1-4|NA|few|TRBV7-2
CASSLDNREKLFF
TGTGCCAGCAGCTTAGACAACCGGGAAAAACTGTTTTTT
>TRBJ1-4|NA|few|TRBV10-3
CAISESDLRAARIDGTFF
TGTGCCATCAGTGAGTCGGATTTAAGGGCAGCCAGGATTGACGGAACGTTTTTT
>TRBJ2-3|NA|once|TRBV7-9
CASSLAGMGFSTDTQYF
TGTGCCAGCAGCTTAGCCGGGATGGGCTTTAGCACAGATACGCAGTATTTT
>TRBJ1-5|NA|NA|TRBV7-8
CASSRGSSNQPQHF
TGTGCCAGCAGCCGAGGGAGCAGCAATCAGCCCCAGCATTTT
>TRBJ1-4|NA|NA|TRBV30
CAWSKGNNEKLFF
TGTGCCTGGAGTAAGGGGAATAATGAAAAACTGTTTTTT
>TRBJ1-4|TRBD1|NA|TRBV28
CASSTPGTGVEKLFF
TGTGCCAGCAGTACCCCCGGGACAGGGGTTGAAAAACTGTTTTTT
>TRBJ1-3|NA|many|TRBV9
CASSVDPAGRSSGNTIYF
TGTGCCAGCAGCGTAGACCCGGCGGGCCGAAGCTCTGGAAACACCATATATTTT
>TRBJ1-5|NA|NA|TRBV28
CASSLTGGRQPQHF
TGTGCCAGCAGTCTGACCGGTGGGCGGCAGCCCCAGCATTTT
>TRBJ2-7|NA|NA|TRBV2
CASRSLEKQYF
TGTGCCAGCAGATCCCTAGAGAAGCAGTACTTC
>TRBJ1-2|TRBD1|NA|TRBV18
CASSPGDRRNYGYTF
TGTGCCAGCTCACCAGGGGACAGGAGGAACTATGGCTACACCTTC
>TRBJ2-5|NA|NA|TRBV4-2
CASSQDKGLGPQYF
TGTGCCAGCAGCCAAGATAAGGGATTGGGGCCCCAGTACTTC
>TRBJ2-7|NA|NA|TRBV6-1
CASSGARWRESYEQYF
TGTGCCAGCAGTGGGGCTCGGTGGAGGGAGTCTTACGAGCAGTACTTC
>TRBJ1-1|NA|NA|TRBV23-1
CASRSNTEAFF
TGCGCCAGCAGATCAAACACTGAAGCTTTCTTT
>TRBJ2-2|NA|NA|TRBV9
CASSVTGLNTGELFF
TGTGCCAGCAGCGTAACGGGACTTAACACCGGGGAGCTGTTTTTT
>TRBJ1-3|NA|NA|TRBV7-7
CASSLDPGNTIYF
TGTGCTAGCAGCTTAGACCCTGGAAACACCATATATTTT
>TRBJ2-5|TRBD1|once|TRBV2
CASRRTGAFQETQYF
TGTGCCAGCAGAAGGACAGGGGCCTTCCAAGAGACCCAGTACTTC
>TRBJ1-6|NA|NA|TRBV6-6
CASTPEGSYNSPLHF
TGTGCCAGCACACCCGAGGGCTCCTATAATTCACCCCTCCACTTT
>TRBJ1-2|NA|NA|TRBV9
CASVAQGYYGYTF
TGTGCCAGCGTGGCCCAGGGGTACTATGGCTACACCTTC
>TRBJ1-1|NA|NA|TRBV18
CASFQGRNTEAFF
TGTGCCAGCTTCCAAGGGCGGAACACTGAAGCTTTCTTT
>TRBJ1-2|NA|NA|TRBV2
CASSGMQGYTF
TGTGCCAGCAGTGGAATGCAGGGCTACACCTTC
>TRBJ1-1|NA|NA|TRBV28
CAGSPPSSGTQNTEAFF
TGTGCCGGCAGTCCGCCTTCTTCCGGGACACAGAACACTGAAGCTTTCTTT
>TRBJ2-2|NA|NA|TRBV14
CASSQLQGQGARAGELFF
TGTGCCAGCAGCCAGCTACAGGGTCAAGGAGCTCGAGCCGGGGAGCTGTTTTTT
>TRBJ2-5|TRBD2|once|TRBV5-8
CASSLVKAGGQETQYF
TGTGCCAGCAGCTTGGTGAAAGCGGGGGGGCAAGAGACCCAGTACTTC
>TRBJ1-1|NA|few|TRBV19
CASSYTGSMNTEAFF
TGTGCCAGTAGTTACACAGGGTCCATGAACACTGAAGCTTTCTTT
>TRBJ2-1|NA|few|TRBV5-1
CASSLEDGYNEQFF
TGCGCCAGCAGCTTAGAGGACGGATACAATGAGCAGTTCTTC
>TRBJ1-2|NA|NA|TRBV6-5
CASSQGSNYGYTF
TGTGCCAGCAGCCAGGGGTCTAACTATGGCTACACCTTC
>TRBJ2-7|TRBD1|few|TRBV7-2
CASSLTGREQYF
TGTGCCAGCAGCTTGACAGGGCGCGAGCAGTACTTC
>TRBJ2-6|TRBD1|NA|TRBV2
CASIRTGWPGANVLTF
TGTGCCAGCATACGGACAGGGTGGCCTGGGGCCAACGTCCTGACTTTC